This T cell receptor (beta chain) is from a study of cytomegalovirus exposure and HLA in healthy donors. Study context: Later, an analysis reported that the 130 or so validation repertoires had used the same platform as the approximately 680 first-cohort repertoires. Study-level results: Subsequent analysis revealed that first-cohort TCR clusters tended to co-occur in the 120 or so validation repertoires.

With regard to this clone: Its antigen is unidentified.

Separation from the 666-subject first cohort characterized the roughly 130-subject validation cohort, to which the donors belonged. Germline CDR1 and CDR2: SGHAT and FQNNGV. V lost 1 base and J 5 bases, leaving 8 bases between the germline ends. The CDR3 sequence is 14 residues long. Profiling relied on immunoSEQ multiplex PCR, and the TCRdb table lists in-frame clones only, not all of them. Of around 240,000 clones listed, around 91% were seen once; the top ten hold more than 0.35%. The genes are TRBV11-2 and TRBJ2-2; the D is unclear. The source of this sequence is a woman aged 18-29 years in good health and CMV-seronegative. Specimen: PBMCs. The CDR3 here is CASSLAPGTGELFF. The CDR3 DNA sequence: TGTGCCAGCAGCTTAGCCCCCGGGACCGGGGAGCTGTTTTTT.